Below, 23 T cell receptor beta chains from the same sample are listed, as sequenced in a study of cytomegalovirus exposure and HLA in healthy donors. The PCR made use of 60 Vbeta and 13 Jbeta primers. Sequenced by immunoSEQ multiplex PCR; TCRdb stores in-frame clones only, minus some. The table shows some 130,000 clones, with 80% occurring only once. The sample consisted of PBMCs. These receptors were collected from a man in his thirties or forties in good health and CMV-seronegative.

This clone appeared once. This CDR3 reads CASGRPPEAFF. DNA for the CDR3: TGTGCCAGCGGCAGGCCCCCAGAAGCTTTCTTT. The genes are TRBV7-8 and TRBJ1-1; D ambiguous. The length of the CDR3 is 11 residues. V dropped 8 bases and J dropped 8 bases, with 12 bases sitting between them. CDR1 is SGHVS and CDR2 is FQNEAQ in the germline V gene.

The sample holds one count of this clone. The rearrangement links TRBV12-5 to TRBJ1-1; D uncertain. Germline-derived CDR1 and CDR2 are LGHNT and FRNRAP. The CDR3 has 15 amino acids. Trimming shortened V by 0 bases and J by 1 base, and 9 bases separated the two germline ends. Here the CDR3 reads CASGLVPKTNTEAFF. The CDR3 nucleotides are TGTGCTAGTGGTTTGGTACCTAAAACGAACACTGAAGCTTTCTTT.

J is TRBJ1-2 and V is TRBV19; no clear D. Germline CDR1 reads LNHDA; CDR2 reads SQIVND (reference sequence). The CDR3 has 17 residues. V lost 6 bases and J 6 bases, leaving 26 bases between the germline ends. The CDR3 protein is CASREVEGAVGLDGYTF. As DNA, the CDR3 is TGTGCCAGTAGGGAGGTAGAGGGCGCTGTTGGCCTGGATGGCTACACCTTC.

The J gene is TRBJ2-7, the V gene TRBV9, with D possibly matching TRBD2 (6 bases). Germline V lookup: CDR1 SGDLS, CDR2 YYNGEE. The V and J ends lost 3 bases and 0 bases respectively, with 10 bases between them. The CDR3 is 14 amino acids. The CDR3 loop is CASSAAGSSYEQYF. The DNA for the CDR3 is TGTGCCAGCAGCGCCGCGGGGAGCTCCTACGAGCAGTACTTC.

The gene calls are TRBV5-6 and TRBJ2-7; 8 nucleotides line up with TRBD2. CDR1 and CDR2 (germline): SGHDT, YYEEEE. The trim removed 4 bases at V and 7 bases at J, leaving 16 bases unmatched. This CDR3 is built from 16 residues. The CDR3 region has the DNA TGTGCCAGCAGCAGAGACAGAGCGGGAGCTATTGGGGAGCAGTACTTC. Amino acid sequence: CASSRDRAGAIGEQYF.

V and J are TRBV7-9 and TRBJ2-7, with D uncertain. Trimming stripped 3 bases from V and 3 bases from J, with 9 bases between. Germline CDR1 SEHNR, CDR2 FQNEAQ (reference sequence). This CDR3 is 13 amino acids long. The DNA of the CDR3 is TGTGCCAGCAGCTTCGCACTGAACTACGAGCAGTACTTC. It yields the protein CASSFALNYEQYF.

The chain employs TRBV19 and TRBJ2-7, with 9 bases lining up with TRBD2. Germline V lookup: CDR1 LNHDA, CDR2 SQIVND (reference sequence). The junction had 8 bases not matched to a gene; V was cut back by 5 bases and J by 6 bases. The CDR3 length is 14 residues. For the CDR3, the DNA is TGTGCCAGTAGTGCGCAGCGGGAGGCCGGCGAGCAGTACTTC. It is translated as CASSAQREAGEQYF.

The genes are TRBV5-5 and TRBJ1-5; 7 bases fit TRBD1. V lost 3 bases to trimming and J lost 5 bases; unmatched junction nucleotides: 8. The V gene's germline CDR1 is SGHKS and CDR2 YYEKEE (reference sequence). The CDR3 loop spans 15 amino acids. The CDR3 nucleotides read TGTGCCAGCAGCTCGACACAGGGGCCCTATCAGCCCCAGCATTTT. It translates to CASSSTQGPYQPQHF.

This clone was seen only once. The chain carries TRBV7-8 and TRBJ1-1; D remains unclear. The V and J ends lost 5 bases and 6 bases respectively, with 16 bases between them. CDR3 length: 14 residues. Germline V lookup: CDR1 SGHVS, CDR2 FQNEAQ. CDR3 sequence: CASSQPYESAEAFF. As DNA, the CDR3 is TGTGCCAGCAGCCAACCATATGAGTCCGCTGAAGCTTTCTTT.

V gene TRBV5-1 combines with J gene TRBJ2-7, with 7 positions matching TRBD2. V was clipped by 0 bases and J by 5 bases; unmatched bases: 5. The CDR3 loop spans 14 amino acids. Looked up from germline, CDR1 is SGHRS and CDR2 is YFSETQ. CDR3 region: CASSLAPGGDEQYF. The CDR3 DNA follows: TGCGCCAGCAGCTTGGCCCCGGGAGGCGACGAGCAGTACTTC.

V gene TRBV28 combines with J gene TRBJ2-7; the D is unclear. The CDR3 is 13 residues long. V was cut by 5 bases and J by 0 bases, with 8 bases left in between. Germline loops: CDR1 MDHEN, CDR2 SYDVKM. The CDR3 sequence is CASSHPSSYEQYF. The CDR3 DNA follows: TGTGCCAGCAGTCACCCGAGCTCCTACGAGCAGTACTTC.

V and J are TRBV27 and TRBJ1-1; tentatively, D is TRBD1 (6 bases). V dropped 6 bases and J dropped 1 base, with 12 bases sitting between them. Germline loops: CDR1 MNHEY, CDR2 SMNVEV (reference sequence). The CDR3 is 14 amino acids. The DNA for the CDR3 is TGTGCCAGCAGCGCAGGGGTTTGGAACACTGAAGCTTTCTTT. Its protein is CASSAGVWNTEAFF.

The V call is TRBV7-8, the J call TRBJ1-1; no reliable D call. The CDR3 loop spans 15 amino acids. Germline V gene data show CDR1 as SGHVS and CDR2 as FQNEAQ. Trimming pared 5 bases from V and 5 bases from J, leaving 18 bases between. As DNA, the CDR3 is TGTGCCAGCAGCCGTTCGGGTTACCTAGTTACTGAAGCTTTCTTT. It codes for CASSRSGYLVTEAFF.

This sequence joins TRBV5-1 and TRBJ2-1; 7 bases fit TRBD1. The CDR3 sequence is 15 residues long. Trimming at V came to 2 bases and at J to 5 bases, leaving 7 bases not matched to a gene. Germline V gene data show CDR1 as SGHRS and CDR2 as YFSETQ. For the CDR3, the DNA is TGCGCCAGCAGCTTTAGACAGGGCGCTAACAATGAGCAGTTCTTC. The encoded protein is CASSFRQGANNEQFF.

This clone was observed a handful of times. This chain connects TRBV4-3 to TRBJ2-7; 10 bases are a match to TRBD2. The junction had 12 bases not matched to a gene; V was cut back by 4 bases and J by 0 bases. CDR1 and CDR2 (germline): LGHNA, YSLEER. The CDR3 totals 18 residues. The CDR3 DNA sequence: TGCGCCAGCAGCCCGACTACTAGACTAGCGGGTCCCTCCTACGAGCAGTACTTC. Residues: CASSPTTRLAGPSYEQYF.

This sequence joins TRBV4-3 and TRBJ2-3, with 9 positions matching TRBD2. The CDR3 is 17 amino acids. J was trimmed by 1 base and V by 0 bases; bases with no gene match: 5. CDR1 is LGHNA, CDR2 YSLEER, per germline. CDR3 coding DNA: TGCGCCAGCAGCCAAGAGGGAGGACTAGCGCGCACAGATACGCAGTATTTT. It specifies CASSQEGGLARTDTQYF.

The chain uses TRBV7-9 and TRBJ2-7, with 7 bases identical to TRBD2. Germline V gene data show CDR1 as SEHNR and CDR2 as FQNEAQ (reference sequence). With 11 bases clipped from V and 2 bases from J, the junction kept 3 bases outside the gene matches. The CDR3 has 11 residues. The CDR3 sequence is CASSGAYEQYF. In nucleotides, the CDR3 is TGTGCCTCTAGCGGAGCCTACGAGCAGTACTTC.

The V and J genes are TRBV10-3 and TRBJ1-2, with TRBD1 identical over 9 bases. The CDR3 totals 14 residues. The V and J ends lost 4 bases and 3 bases, in that order; junction bases with no gene match: 3. From germline, CDR1 is ENHRY and CDR2 SYGVKD. The CDR3 is CAISARQGDYGYTF. As DNA, the CDR3 is TGTGCCATCAGTGCCAGACAGGGGGACTATGGCTACACCTTC.

This clone was seen a few times. The chain joins TRBV7-3 to TRBJ2-5; possibly TRBD2 for D (5 bases). This CDR3 comprises 15 residues. The V end lost 2 bases, the J end lost 5 bases, and 15 bases lay between the germline ends. The germline V gene has CDR1 SGHTA and CDR2 FQGTGA. CDR3 sequence reads: CASSLGVEGWETQYF. In DNA, the CDR3 is TGTGCCAGCAGCTTAGGTGTCGAGGGCTGGGAGACCCAGTACTTC. Looking up the rest from reference TRBV7-3 and TRBJ2-5 gives the full variable domain: GAGVSQTPSNKVTEKGKYVELRCDPISGHTALYWYRQSLGQGPEFLIYFQGTGAADDSGLPNDRFFAVRPEGSVSTLKIQRTERGDSAVYLCASSLGVEGWETQYFGPGTRLLVL.

The V gene is TRBV27, the J gene TRBJ2-1, with 9 bases aligning to TRBD1. Germline CDR1 reads MNHEY; CDR2 reads SMNVEV (reference sequence). J lost 2 bases, V lost 5 bases, and 7 bases had no gene match. The CDR3 consists of 16 residues. CDR3 sequence reads: CASSAQTGGAYNEQFF. The CDR3 DNA sequence: TGTGCCAGCAGTGCACAAACAGGGGGCGCCTACAATGAGCAGTTCTTC.

V and J are TRBV19 and TRBJ1-3; D call uncertain. Per germline, CDR1 LNHDA and CDR2 SQIVND (reference sequence). V was pared by 2 bases and J by 6 bases, with 17 bases between. The CDR3 has 16 amino acids. DNA for the CDR3: TGTGCCAGTAGTATATTCCTACGGGATCTGGAAAACACCATATATTTT. Translating it yields CASSIFLRDLENTIYF. Filled out from reference TRBV19 and TRBJ1-3, the complete variable domain reads DGGITQSPKYLFRKEGQNVTLSCEQNLNHDAMYWYRQDPGQGLRLIYYSQIVNDFQKGDIAEGYSVSREKKESFPLTVTSAQKNPTAFYLCASSIFLRDLENTIYFGEGSWLTVV.

The chain links TRBV6-6 to TRBJ2-7, with 10 positions matching TRBD1. Germline loops: CDR1 MNHNY, CDR2 SVGAGI (reference sequence). V dropped 6 bases and J dropped 2; count of bases not matched to a gene: 4. The CDR3 extends over 14 amino acids. The CDR3 loop is CASRGQGLTYEQYF. In DNA form, the CDR3 reads TGTGCCAGCAGGGGACAGGGGCTAACCTACGAGCAGTACTTC.

The chain links TRBV7-2 to TRBJ1-2; no reliable D call. V was pared by 5 bases and J by 4 bases, with 14 bases between. The germline V gene encodes CDR1 SGHTA and CDR2 FQGNSA. The CDR3 covers 14 residues. The CDR3 region has the DNA TGTGCCAGCAGCGAATTGGCCCATCCCTATGGCTACACCTTC. Protein product: CASSELAHPYGYTF.